This T cell receptor beta chain was sequenced in a study of blood T cell repertoires in COVID-19. Looking at the study overall: The United States, Italy and Spain supplied acute and convalescent COVID-19 samples. In each case, the material was cDNA or gDNA derived from T cells, B-cell-depleted T cells, or PBMCs.

This clone was counted a few times. The authors' processing: How many nucleated cells were present was estimated from reference gene primer amplification. The method was immunoSEQ multiplex PCR; TCRdb's version includes in-frame clones alone and lacks a portion of them. Clonal size and the V and J genes are those of that table, whereas D and trimming came from the DNA. The table includes about 70,000 clones, under 90% detected once. The CDR3 covers 15 residues. Trimming removed 5 bases from V and 7 bases from J, with 18 bases in between. CDR1 SGHTA and CDR2 FQGNSA come from the germline V gene. The receptor was derived from a man aged 60 to 69 with acute or convalescent COVID-19. The sequencing sample was made of peripheral blood. The chain employs TRBV7-2 and TRBJ1-5; D is perhaps TRBD1 (6 bases). CDR3 residues: CASSLDSVSRQPQHF. DNA for the CDR3: TGTGCCAGCAGCCTGGACAGCGTAAGCAGGCAGCCCCAGCATTTT.